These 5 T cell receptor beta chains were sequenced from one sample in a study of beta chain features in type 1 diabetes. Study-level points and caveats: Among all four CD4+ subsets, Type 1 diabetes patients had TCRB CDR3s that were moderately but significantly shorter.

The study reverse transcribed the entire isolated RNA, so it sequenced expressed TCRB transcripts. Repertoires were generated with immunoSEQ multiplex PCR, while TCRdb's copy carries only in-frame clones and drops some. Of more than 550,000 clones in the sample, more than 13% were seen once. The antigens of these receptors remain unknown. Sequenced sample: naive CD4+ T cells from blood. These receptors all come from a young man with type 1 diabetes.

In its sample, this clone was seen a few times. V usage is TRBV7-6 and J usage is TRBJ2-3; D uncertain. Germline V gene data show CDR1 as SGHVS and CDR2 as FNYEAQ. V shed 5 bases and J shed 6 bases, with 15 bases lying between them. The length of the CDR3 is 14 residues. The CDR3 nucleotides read TGTGCCAGCAGCCTAATGGGTTCCTCGGATACGCAGTATTTT. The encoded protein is CASSLMGSSDTQYF.

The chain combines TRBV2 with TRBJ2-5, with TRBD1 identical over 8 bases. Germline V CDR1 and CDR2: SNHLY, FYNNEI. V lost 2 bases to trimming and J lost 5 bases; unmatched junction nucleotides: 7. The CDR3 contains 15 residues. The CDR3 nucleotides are TGTGCCAGCAGTGAAAGATCAGGGGGCGTGGAGACCCAGTACTTC. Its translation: CASSERSGGVETQYF.

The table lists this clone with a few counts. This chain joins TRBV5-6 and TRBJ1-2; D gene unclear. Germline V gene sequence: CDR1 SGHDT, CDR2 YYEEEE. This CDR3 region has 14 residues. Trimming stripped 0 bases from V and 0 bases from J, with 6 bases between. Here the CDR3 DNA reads TGTGCCAGCAGCTTGGCCGGGTCTAACTATGGCTACACCTTC. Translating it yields CASSLAGSNYGYTF.

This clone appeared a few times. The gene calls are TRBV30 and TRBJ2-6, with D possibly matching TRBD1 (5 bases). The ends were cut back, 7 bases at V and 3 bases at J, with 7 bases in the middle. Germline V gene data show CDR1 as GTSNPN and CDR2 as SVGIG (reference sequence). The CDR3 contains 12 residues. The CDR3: CASRVGANVLTF. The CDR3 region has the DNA TGTGCCTCCAGGGTTGGGGCCAACGTCCTGACTTTC.

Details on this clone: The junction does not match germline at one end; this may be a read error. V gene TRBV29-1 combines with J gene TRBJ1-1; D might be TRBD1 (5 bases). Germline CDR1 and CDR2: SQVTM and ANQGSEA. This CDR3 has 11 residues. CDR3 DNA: TGCAGCGTCGAAGTGGGACGTGAAGCTTTCTTT. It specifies CSVEVGREAFF.